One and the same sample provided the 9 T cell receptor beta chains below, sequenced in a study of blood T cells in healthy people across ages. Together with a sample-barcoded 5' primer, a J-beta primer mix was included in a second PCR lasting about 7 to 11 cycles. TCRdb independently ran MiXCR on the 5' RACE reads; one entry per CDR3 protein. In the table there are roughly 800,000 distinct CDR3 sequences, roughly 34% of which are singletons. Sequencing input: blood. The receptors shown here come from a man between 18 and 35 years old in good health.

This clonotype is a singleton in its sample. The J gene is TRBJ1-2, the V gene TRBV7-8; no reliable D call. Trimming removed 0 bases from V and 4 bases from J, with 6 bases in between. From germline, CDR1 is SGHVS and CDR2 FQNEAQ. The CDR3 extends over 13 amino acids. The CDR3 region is CASSLADAYGYTF. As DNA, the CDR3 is TGTGCCAGCAGCTTAGCCGACGCCTATGGCTACACCTTC.

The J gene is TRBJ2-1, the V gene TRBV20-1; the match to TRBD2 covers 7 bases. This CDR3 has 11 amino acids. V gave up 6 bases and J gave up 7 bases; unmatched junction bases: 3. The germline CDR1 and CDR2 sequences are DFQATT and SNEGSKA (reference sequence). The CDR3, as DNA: TGCAGTGCGGGGGGGTTAAATGAGCAGTTCTTC. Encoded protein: CSAGGLNEQFF.

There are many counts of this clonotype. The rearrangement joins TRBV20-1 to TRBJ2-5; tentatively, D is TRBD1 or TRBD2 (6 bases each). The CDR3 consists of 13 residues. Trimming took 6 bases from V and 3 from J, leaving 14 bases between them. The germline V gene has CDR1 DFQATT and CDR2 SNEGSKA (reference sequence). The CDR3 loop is CSAIRGRKETQYF. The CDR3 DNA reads TGCAGTGCCATTAGGGGGAGGAAAGAGACCCAGTACTTC.

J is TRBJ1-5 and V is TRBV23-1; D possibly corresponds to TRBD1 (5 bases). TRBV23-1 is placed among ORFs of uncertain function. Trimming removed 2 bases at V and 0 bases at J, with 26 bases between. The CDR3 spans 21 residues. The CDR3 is CASSQPPNPGRGVHSNQPQHF. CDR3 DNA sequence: TGCGCCAGCAGTCAACCCCCCAACCCGGGACGGGGGGTGCATAGCAATCAGCCCCAGCATTTT.

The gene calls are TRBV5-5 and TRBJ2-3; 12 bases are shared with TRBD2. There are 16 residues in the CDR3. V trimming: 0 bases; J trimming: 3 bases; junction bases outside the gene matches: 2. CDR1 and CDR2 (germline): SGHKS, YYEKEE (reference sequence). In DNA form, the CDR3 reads TGTGCCAGCAGCTTGGTGCTAGCGGGGGGGACAGATACGCAGTATTTT. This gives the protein CASSLVLAGGTDTQYF.

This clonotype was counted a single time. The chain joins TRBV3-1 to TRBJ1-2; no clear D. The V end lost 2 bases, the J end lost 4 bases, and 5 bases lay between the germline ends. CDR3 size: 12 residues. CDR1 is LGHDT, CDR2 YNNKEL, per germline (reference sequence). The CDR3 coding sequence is TGTGCCAGCAGCCAAAGGCCCTATGGCTACACCTTC. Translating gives CASSQRPYGYTF.

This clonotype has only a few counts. The CDR3 reads CAGQEIRGEQFF. In DNA form, the CDR3 reads TGTGCAGGACAGGAAATTCGCGGTGAGCAGTTCTTC. V and J are TRBV7-8 and TRBJ2-1; 7 bases line up with TRBD1. The germline V gene has CDR1 SGHVS and CDR2 FQNEAQ. The CDR3 spans 12 residues.

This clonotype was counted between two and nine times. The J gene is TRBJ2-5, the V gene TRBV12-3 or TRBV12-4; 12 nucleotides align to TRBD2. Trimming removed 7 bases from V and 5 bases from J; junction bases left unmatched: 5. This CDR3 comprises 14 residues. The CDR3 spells CASTSGGAGETQYF. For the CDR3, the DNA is TGTGCCAGCACTAGCGGGGGGGCCGGGGAGACCCAGTACTTC.

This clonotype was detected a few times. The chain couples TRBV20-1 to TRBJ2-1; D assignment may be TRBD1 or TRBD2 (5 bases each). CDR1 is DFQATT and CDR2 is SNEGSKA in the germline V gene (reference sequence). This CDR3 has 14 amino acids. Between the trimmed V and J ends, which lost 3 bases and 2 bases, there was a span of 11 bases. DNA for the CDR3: TGCAGTGCTAGTTCGGGGCCGACCTACAATGAGCAGTTCTTC. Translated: CSASSGPTYNEQFF.